The T cell receptor beta chain under discussion was sequenced for a study of T cell responses to AZD1222 COVID-19 vaccine. The table came from immunoSEQ multiplex PCR; TCRdb's copy has only in-frame clones and leaves some out. The table records some 87,000 clones, about 90% of them present only once. Notes on the study in general: Nearly half of the spike-specific TCRs reportedly recognize variant regions that carry no mutations. There were vaccine-associated CD4 TCRs across spike, dominant at 160-218 and 743-854.

Notes on this clone: The antigen remains unidentified.

The TCR originated in an adult in good health. Sequenced here: peripheral blood, sampled on day 0 of MenACWY control vaccination.

The CDR3 coding sequence is TGTGCCAGCAGTGATCCGAGGGGACAGGGGATGGATGGGAATTCACCCCTCCACTTT. Translation: CASSDPRGQGMDGNSPLHF. The V and J genes are TRBV6-1 and TRBJ1-6; TRBD1 agrees at 10 bases. The germline V gene has CDR1 MNHNS and CDR2 SASEGT. Trimming cost V 3 bases and J 7 bases; bases outside gene matches: 15. CDR3 length: 19 amino acids.